The subject of this entry is one TCR beta chain. Germline V lookup: CDR1 LGHNA, CDR2 YNFKEQ. There are 14 residues in the CDR3. J gave up 11 bases and V 4 bases, and 11 bases lay outside the gene matches. Genomic DNA of every subset was divided equally among multiple immunoSEQ plates. The assay was immunoSEQ multiplex PCR, and TCRdb's table has in-frame clones only and misses some. The data show nearly 500,000 clones, with 76% seen just once and 13% held by the top ten. The study enrolled healthy HIV-negative adults without recent acute infections or vaccinations as donors. These data originate in a study of shared clonotypes between healthy human individuals.

The receptor comes from a woman between 40 and 55 years old in good health. Some clones in this sample may be carry-over from other donors' samples. Sample: PBMCs. The gene calls are TRBV4-2 and TRBJ2-3, with 8 bases aligning to TRBD1. The DNA for the CDR3 is TGTGCCAGCAGCCCAGGACAGGGTGGGGTGGGGCAGTATTTT. Its translation: CASSPGQGGVGQYF.